This passage covers 14 T cell receptor beta chains from one sample sequenced in a study of STAT3 mutations in large granular lymphocyte leukemia. Study results and limitations: At least one immunodominant TCR beta clonotype appeared in every T-cell large granular lymphocyte leukemia patient.

Method: immunoSEQ multiplex PCR; TCRdb's copy keeps in-frame clones and lacks some. The sample carries 13,000 or so clones, 88% recorded once. The antigens of these receptors remain unknown. Material: PBMCs. The receptors were gathered from a human donor with T large granular lymphocyte leukemia. Some clones in this sample may be carry-over from other donors' samples.

Turning to this clone: The same CDR3 arises from other DNA sequences in this sample as well. This chain joins TRBV7-9 and TRBJ2-3; unclear D gene. V shed 3 bases and J shed 3 bases, with 7 bases lying between them. Germline lookup yields CDR1 SEHNR and CDR2 FQNEAQ (reference sequence). The CDR3 length is 13 residues. CDR3 protein: CASSLIQTDTQYF. As DNA, the CDR3 is TGTGCCAGCAGCTTGATACAGACAGATACGCAGTATTTT.

The rearrangement uses TRBV28 and TRBJ1-2, with 7 bases identical to TRBD1. Germline V gene data show CDR1 as MDHEN and CDR2 as SYDVKM. V lost 5 bases, J lost 5 bases, and 11 bases stayed unmatched. The CDR3 spans 15 residues. As DNA, the CDR3 is TGTGCCAGCAGTCTCCCCGGAGAGGGGGCTTATGGCTACACCTTC. Protein product: CASSLPGEGAYGYTF.

V and J are TRBV7-9 and TRBJ1-1, with 8 bases fitting TRBD1. Germline loops: CDR1 SEHNR, CDR2 FQNEAQ (reference sequence). CDR3 length: 15 residues. The trim removed 5 bases at V and 0 bases at J, leaving 5 bases unmatched. In DNA, the CDR3 is TGTGCCAGCAGCGCCAGACAGGGGATGAACACTGAAGCTTTCTTT. Amino acids: CASSARQGMNTEAFF.

There are a few counts of this clone. V usage is TRBV6-1 and J usage is TRBJ1-5; TRBD1 is a possible D gene (6 bases). Germline assignment: CDR1 MNHNS and CDR2 SASEGT. The germline V and J ends were trimmed by 5 bases and 0 bases, with 11 bases remaining between them. This CDR3 spans 15 amino acids. DNA for the CDR3: TGTGCCAGCAGTAACAGGGACTATAGCAATCAGCCCCAGCATTTT. As protein: CASSNRDYSNQPQHF.

This chain joins TRBV6-1 and TRBJ1-5; 8 positions match TRBD1. The CDR3 is 15 residues long. After removal of 7 bases from V and 5 bases from J, the junction contained 10 bases not matched to a gene. CDR1 MNHNS and CDR2 SASEGT come from the germline V gene. The DNA of the CDR3 is TGTGCCAGCAACCACGCTGGACAGGGCGATCAGCCCCAGCATTTT. Its translation is CASNHAGQGDQPQHF.

The chain carries TRBV28 and TRBJ2-7; no reliable D call. The V gene lost 6 bases and the J gene lost 2 bases, with 11 bases spanning the gap. The germline CDR1 and CDR2 sequences are MDHEN and SYDVKM. The CDR3 loop spans 13 amino acids. CDR3 DNA: TGTGCCAGCAGCAATAGACGAGCCTACGAGCAGTACTTC. Translated, it gives CASSNRRAYEQYF. Looking up the rest from reference TRBV28 and TRBJ2-7 gives the full variable domain: DVKVTQSSRYLVKRTGEKVFLECVQDMDHENMFWYRQDPGLGLRLIYFSYDVKMKEKGDIPEGYSVSREKKERFSLILESASTNQTSMYLCASSNRRAYEQYFGPGTRLTVT.

The chain employs TRBV4-3 and TRBJ1-4; D perhaps matches TRBD1 (6 bases). The CDR3 loop spans 17 amino acids. From germline, CDR1 is LGHNA and CDR2 YSLEER. V lost 0 bases, J lost 10 bases, and 21 bases lay in between. CDR3 DNA: TGCGCCAGCAGCCAAGAAGGGGCAGGGGCGGGATTGGGAAAACTGTTTTTT. Protein: CASSQEGAGAGLGKLFF.

The chain employs TRBV6-4 and TRBJ2-1; 10 positions agree with TRBD1. This CDR3 region has 14 residues. With V trimmed by 8 bases and J by 4 bases, 5 bases remained unmatched. CDR1 and CDR2 (germline): MRHNA, SNTAGT. In DNA, the CDR3 is TGTGCCAGCGCGCGGGACAGGGGTTACAATGAGCAGTTCTTC. Encoded protein: CASARDRGYNEQFF.

This chain links TRBV15 with TRBJ1-1; the D is unclear. The CDR3 is 13 amino acids. From germline, CDR1 is LNHNV and CDR2 YYDKDF (reference sequence). The ends were cut back, 1 base at V and 3 bases at J, with 6 bases in the middle. Written as DNA, the CDR3 is TGTGCCACCAGCAGAGTCTCCTACACTGAAGCTTTCTTT. It specifies CATSRVSYTEAFF. The full variable domain, its missing parts supplied by reference TRBV15 and TRBJ1-1, is DAMVIQNPRYQVTQFGKPVTLSCSQTLNHNVMYWYQQKSSQAPKLLFHYYDKDFNNEADTPDNFQSRRPNTSFCFLDIRSPGLGDTAMYLCATSRVSYTEAFFGQGTRLTVV.

The chain has TRBV7-8 and TRBJ2-5; 8 bases are shared with TRBD2. This CDR3 has 15 residues. CDR1 is SGHVS, CDR2 FQNEAQ, per germline. V shed 1 base, J shed 7 bases, and the junction held 8 bases outside the gene matches. The CDR3 region has the DNA TGTGCCAGCAGCTTAGTTCAGCGGGGGCTGGGGACCCAGTACTTC. As protein: CASSLVQRGLGTQYF.

The rearrangement links TRBV5-1 to TRBJ2-6, with a tentative D call TRBD1 (5 bases). This CDR3 has 16 residues. Germline V gene data show CDR1 as SGHRS and CDR2 as YFSETQ. Trimming left V 5 bases short and J 0 bases short, with 12 bases between. The CDR3 loop is CASSEGVGSGANVLTF. The DNA of the CDR3 is TGCGCCAGCAGTGAAGGGGTCGGCTCTGGGGCCAACGTCCTGACTTTC.

The chain couples TRBV7-9 to TRBJ2-7; maybe TRBD1 (5 bases). Trimming shortened V by 6 bases and J by 1 base, and 10 bases separated the two germline ends. The germline V gene encodes CDR1 SEHNR and CDR2 FQNEAQ (reference sequence). The CDR3 is made up of 13 amino acids. The CDR3 DNA is TGTGCCAGCAGTCCCCCAGGGTCCTACGAGCAGTACGTC. Protein product: CASSPPGSYEQYV.

This chain links TRBV7-9 with TRBJ1-4, with D tentatively TRBD1 (5 bases). The CDR3 has 16 amino acids. Germline V gene data show CDR1 as SEHNR and CDR2 as FQNEAQ (reference sequence). V dropped 0 bases and J dropped 7 bases, with 15 bases sitting between them. This CDR3 is CASSLARAGPGEKLFF. In nucleotides, the CDR3 is TGTGCCAGCAGCTTAGCTCGGGCAGGGCCGGGTGAAAAACTGTTTTTT.

The chain recombines TRBV18 with TRBJ2-2, with D perhaps matching TRBD1 (5 bases). Trimming shortened V by 6 bases and J by 6 bases, and 8 bases separated the two germline ends. Germline-derived CDR1 and CDR2 are KGHSH and LQKENI. CDR3 size: 12 residues. CDR3 in DNA: TGTGCCAGCTCCCTAGGGGCCGGGGAGCTGTTTTTT. Protein: CASSLGAGELFF.